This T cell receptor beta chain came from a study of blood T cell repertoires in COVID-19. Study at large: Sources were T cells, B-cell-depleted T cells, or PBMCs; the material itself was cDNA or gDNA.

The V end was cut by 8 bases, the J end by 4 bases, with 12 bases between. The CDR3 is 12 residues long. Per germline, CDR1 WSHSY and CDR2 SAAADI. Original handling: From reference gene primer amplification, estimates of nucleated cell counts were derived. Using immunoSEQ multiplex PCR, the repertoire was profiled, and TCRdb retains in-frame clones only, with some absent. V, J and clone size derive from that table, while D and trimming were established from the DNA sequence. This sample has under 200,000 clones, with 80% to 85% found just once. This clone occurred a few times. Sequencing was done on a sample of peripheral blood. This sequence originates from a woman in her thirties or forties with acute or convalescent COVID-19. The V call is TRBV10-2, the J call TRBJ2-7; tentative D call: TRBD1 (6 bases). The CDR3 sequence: CASGGQLYEQYF. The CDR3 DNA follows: TGCGCCAGCGGGGGACAACTATACGAGCAGTACTTC.